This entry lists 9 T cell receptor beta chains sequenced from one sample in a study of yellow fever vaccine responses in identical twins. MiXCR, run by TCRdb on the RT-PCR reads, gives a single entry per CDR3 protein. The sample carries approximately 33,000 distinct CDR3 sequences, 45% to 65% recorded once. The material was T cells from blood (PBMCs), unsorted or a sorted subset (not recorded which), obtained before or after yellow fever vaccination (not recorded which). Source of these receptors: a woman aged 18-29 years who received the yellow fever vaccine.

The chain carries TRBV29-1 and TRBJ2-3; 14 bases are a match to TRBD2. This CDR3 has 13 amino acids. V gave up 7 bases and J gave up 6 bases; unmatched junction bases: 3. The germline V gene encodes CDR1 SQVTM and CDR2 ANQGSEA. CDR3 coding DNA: TGCAGCGGCGGACTAGCGGGAGGCGATACGCAGTATTTT. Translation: CSGGLAGGDTQYF.

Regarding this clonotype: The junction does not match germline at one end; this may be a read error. CDR3 DNA: TGTGCCAGCTCACCGGGACAGGGGAAGGACTTC. This translates into CASSPGQGKDF. The rearrangement uses TRBV18 and TRBJ2-1; 10 bases match TRBD1. Germline V gene lookup returns CDR1 KGHSH and CDR2 LQKENI. The length of the CDR3 is 11 residues.

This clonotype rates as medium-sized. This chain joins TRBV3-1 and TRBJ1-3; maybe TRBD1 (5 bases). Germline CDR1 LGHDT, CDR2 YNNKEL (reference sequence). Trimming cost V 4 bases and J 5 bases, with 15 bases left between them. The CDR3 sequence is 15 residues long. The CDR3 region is CASSPYDGGRNTIYF. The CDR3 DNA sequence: TGTGCCAGCAGCCCCTACGACGGGGGAAGAAACACCATATATTTT.

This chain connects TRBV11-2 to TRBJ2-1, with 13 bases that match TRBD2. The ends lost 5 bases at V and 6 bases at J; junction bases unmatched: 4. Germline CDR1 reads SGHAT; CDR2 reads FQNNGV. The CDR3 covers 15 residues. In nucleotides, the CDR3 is TGTGCCAGCAGCCCCAGGACTAGCGGGAGCAATGAGCAGTTCTTC. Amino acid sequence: CASSPRTSGSNEQFF. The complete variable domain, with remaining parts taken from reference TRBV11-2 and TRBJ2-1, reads EAGVAQSPRYKIIEKRQSVAFWCNPISGHATLYWYQQILGQGPKLLIQFQNNGVVDDSQLPKDRFSAERLKGVDSTLKIQPAKLEDSAVYLCASSPRTSGSNEQFFGPGTRLTVL.

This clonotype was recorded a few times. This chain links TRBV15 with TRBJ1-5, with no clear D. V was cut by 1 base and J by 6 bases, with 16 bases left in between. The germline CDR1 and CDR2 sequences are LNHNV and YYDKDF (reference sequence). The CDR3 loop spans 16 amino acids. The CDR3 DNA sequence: TGTGCCACCAGCAGAGCTCGGGAGGGTTCGGGTCAGCCCCAGCATTTT. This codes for CATSRAREGSGQPQHF.

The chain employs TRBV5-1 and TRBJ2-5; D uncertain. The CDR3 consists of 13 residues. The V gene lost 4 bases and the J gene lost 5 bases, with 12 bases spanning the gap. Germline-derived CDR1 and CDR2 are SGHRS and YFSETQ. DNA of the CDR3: TGCGCCAGCAGCCTCAACACCTGGGAGACCCAGTACTTC. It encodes CASSLNTWETQYF.

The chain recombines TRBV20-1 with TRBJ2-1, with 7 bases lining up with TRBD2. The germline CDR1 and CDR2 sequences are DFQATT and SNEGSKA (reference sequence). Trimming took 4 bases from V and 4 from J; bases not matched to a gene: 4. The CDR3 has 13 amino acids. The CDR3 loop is CSAIPAGYNEQFF. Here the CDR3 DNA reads TGCAGTGCTATCCCAGCGGGGTACAATGAGCAGTTCTTC.

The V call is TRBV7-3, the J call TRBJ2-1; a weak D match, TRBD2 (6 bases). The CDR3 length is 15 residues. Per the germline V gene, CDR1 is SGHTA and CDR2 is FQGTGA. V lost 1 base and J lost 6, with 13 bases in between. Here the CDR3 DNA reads TGTGCCAGCAGCTTAATTGCCTTGGGGGGCAATGAGCAGTTCTTC. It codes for CASSLIALGGNEQFF.

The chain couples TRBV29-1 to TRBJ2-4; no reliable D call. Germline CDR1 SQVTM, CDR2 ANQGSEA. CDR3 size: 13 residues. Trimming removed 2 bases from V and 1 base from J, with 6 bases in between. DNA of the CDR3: TGCAGCGTTGAAAAGTCGGCCAAAAACATTCAGTACTTC. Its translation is CSVEKSAKNIQYF. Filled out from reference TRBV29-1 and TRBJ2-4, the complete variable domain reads SAVISQKPSRDICQRGTSLTIQCQVDSQVTMMFWYRQQPGQSLTLIATANQGSEATYESGFVIDKFPISRPNLTFSTLTVSNMSPEDSSIYLCSVEKSAKNIQYFGAGTRLSVL.